A single sample is the source of the 26 T cell receptor beta chains below, sequenced in a study of early T cells in non-severe SARS-CoV-2 infection. TCRdb reprocessed the 5' RACE reads with MiXCR, giving one entry per CDR3 protein. The sample holds about 31,000 distinct CDR3 sequences, approximately 5.9% seen once. The sample comprised whole blood. The receptor source for this set is an adult who was a healthcare worker with PCR-confirmed SARS-CoV-2 infection or an uninfected control (not recorded which).

This clonotype has a handful of counts. The chain combines TRBV2 with TRBJ2-7, with D hard to call. The CDR3 is 13 amino acids. CDR1 is SNHLY and CDR2 is FYNNEI in the germline V gene. Trimming took 4 bases from V and 1 from J, leaving 8 bases between them. CDR3 in amino acids: CASSVNDSYEQYF. The DNA of the CDR3 is TGTGCCAGCAGTGTCAATGATTCCTACGAGCAGTACTTC.

This clonotype was seen many times. The V gene is TRBV7-3, the J gene TRBJ2-1; D not certain. The CDR3 is 15 amino acids. In germline, CDR1 is SGHTA, CDR2 FQGTGA. V was cut by 8 bases and J by 2 bases, with 16 bases left in between. The CDR3 loop reads CASGPGRLAYNEQFF. CDR3 in DNA: TGTGCCAGCGGACCCGGGCGGCTGGCCTACAATGAGCAGTTCTTC. Full variable domain (remainder filled in from reference TRBV7-3 and TRBJ2-1): GAGVSQTPSNKVTEKGKYVELRCDPISGHTALYWYRQSLGQGPEFLIYFQGTGAADDSGLPNDRFFAVRPEGSVSTLKIQRTERGDSAVYLCASGPGRLAYNEQFFGPGTRLTVL.

This clonotype was counted ten times or more. J is TRBJ1-2 and V is TRBV3-1; unclear D gene. The ends were cut back, 3 bases at V and 5 bases at J, with 10 bases in the middle. CDR1 LGHDT and CDR2 YNNKEL come from the germline V gene (reference sequence). The CDR3 totals 13 residues. The CDR3 DNA reads as TGTGCCAGCAGCCATGGTGGAAAGTATGGCTACACCTTC. As protein: CASSHGGKYGYTF.

This clonotype has a count of ten or more. The junction does not match germline at one end; this may be a read error. The rearrangement links TRBV6-6 to TRBJ2-7, with D possibly being TRBD2 (5 bases). The germline V gene encodes CDR1 MNHNY and CDR2 SVGAGI (reference sequence). CDR3 size: 13 residues. The CDR3 region is CASSYSGVEARGF. CDR3 bases: TGTGCCAGCAGTTACTCCGGGGTGGAGGCGAGAGGCTTC.

This clonotype was recorded many times. The chain combines TRBV20-1 with TRBJ2-3; TRBD1 aligns across 7 bases. CDR3 size: 13 residues. CDR1 is DFQATT, CDR2 SNEGSKA, per germline (reference sequence). Trimming at V came to 5 bases and at J to 3 bases, leaving 5 bases not matched to a gene. The DNA for the CDR3 is TGCAGTGCTCTTCACAGGGGTACAGATACGCAGTATTTT. Its protein product is CSALHRGTDTQYF.

In its sample, this clonotype was seen a few times. The V and J genes are TRBV6-2 or TRBV6-3 and TRBJ2-2; 10 bases map to TRBD2. J was trimmed by 4 bases and V by 8 bases; bases with no gene match: 13. CDR1 MNHEY and CDR2 SVGEGT come from the germline V gene. This CDR3 is 17 amino acids long. Here the CDR3 reads CASENVPGLASTGELFF. CDR3 DNA: TGTGCCAGCGAGAATGTACCGGGACTAGCGAGCACCGGGGAGCTGTTTTTT.

This clonotype was recorded at least ten times. This rearrangement joins TRBV4-2 to TRBJ2-7, with 9 bases that match TRBD1. The CDR3 sequence is 17 residues long. V trimming: 1 base; J trimming: 5 bases; junction bases outside the gene matches: 12. Germline CDR1 and CDR2: LGHNA and YNFKEQ. CDR3 amino acids: CASSQALGETGGNEQYF. In nucleotides, the CDR3 is TGTGCCAGCAGCCAAGCCCTAGGGGAGACAGGGGGGAACGAGCAGTACTTC.

Sample share makes this clonotype medium-sized. This chain joins TRBV27 and TRBJ2-7; 9 bases line up with TRBD1. Germline assignment: CDR1 MNHEY and CDR2 SMNVEV (reference sequence). The CDR3 covers 15 residues. Losses at the gene ends were 3 bases for V and 1 base for J; bases not matched to a gene: 4. The DNA of the CDR3 is TGTGCCAGCAGTTTCTCCGGGACAGGGTCCTACGAGCAGTACTTC. It codes for CASSFSGTGSYEQYF.

There are a few counts of this clonotype. The V call is TRBV7-6, the J call TRBJ2-1; no firm D call. This CDR3 region has 16 residues. Per the germline V gene, CDR1 is SGHVS and CDR2 is FNYEAQ. V lost 1 base and J 0 bases, leaving 10 bases between the germline ends. Here the CDR3 DNA reads TGTGCCAGCAGCTTAGTAGGGTGGAACTCCTACAATGAGCAGTTCTTC. It yields the protein CASSLVGWNSYNEQFF.

The J gene is TRBJ2-1, the V gene TRBV12-3 or TRBV12-4; weak D call: TRBD2 (6 bases). Trimming took off 2 bases at V and 10 bases at J, with 12 bases between the two ends. The CDR3 covers 13 residues. The CDR3 coding sequence is TGTGCCAGCAGTTTATCGGGGGTCGTCGAGCAGTTCTTC. Protein product: CASSLSGVVEQFF.

In its sample, this clonotype was seen a few times. The genes are TRBV5-4 and TRBJ2-7; 7 nucleotides line up with TRBD2. Germline V gene lookup returns CDR1 SGHNT and CDR2 YYREEE (reference sequence). The length of the CDR3 is 16 residues. V was pared by 4 bases and J by 3 bases, with 13 bases of the junction left unmatched. The CDR3 region has the DNA TGTGCCAGCAGCACGCGAACCCTAGCGGAGAGCTACGAGCAGTACTTC. Translation: CASSTRTLAESYEQYF. The complete variable domain, with remaining parts taken from reference TRBV5-4 and TRBJ2-7, reads ETGVTQSPTHLIKTRGQQVTLRCSSQSGHNTVSWYQQALGQGPQFIFQYYREEENGRGNFPPRFSGLQFPNYSSELNVNALELDDSALYLCASSTRTLAESYEQYFGPGTRLTVT.

This clonotype counts as medium-sized. The CDR3 here is CASSLLNTEAFF. The CDR3, as DNA: TGTGCCAGCAGCTTGCTCAACACTGAAGCTTTCTTT. The J gene is TRBJ1-1, the V gene TRBV5-6; no definite D call. With 1 base removed from V and 2 bases from J, the gap between germline ends came to 3 bases. This CDR3 is 12 amino acids long. The V gene's germline CDR1 is SGHDT and CDR2 YYEEEE.

This clonotype was seen more than once but under ten times. The CDR3 region is CASRRGSGQETQYF. The DNA of the CDR3 is TGTGCCAGCCGCCGGGGTAGCGGGCAAGAGACCCAGTACTTC. The V call is TRBV28, the J call TRBJ2-5; TRBD2 matches 7 bases. The germline CDR1 and CDR2 sequences are MDHEN and SYDVKM. V trimming: 8 bases; J trimming: 2 bases; junction bases outside the gene matches: 8. This CDR3 spans 14 amino acids.

There are many counts of this clonotype. The chain links TRBV7-9 to TRBJ2-5; D unresolved. From germline, CDR1 is SEHNR and CDR2 FQNEAQ (reference sequence). The V gene lost 3 bases and the J gene lost 5 bases, with 4 bases spanning the gap. This CDR3 region has 11 residues. The CDR3 protein is CASSFLETQYF. The CDR3 bases are TGTGCCAGCAGCTTCCTTGAGACCCAGTACTTC.

This clonotype was seen many times. This rearrangement joins TRBV6-6 to TRBJ2-5; D is unclear. Germline CDR1 MNHNY, CDR2 SVGAGI (reference sequence). V gave up 3 bases and J gave up 5 bases, with 4 bases separating them. CDR3 length: 11 residues. As DNA, the CDR3 is TGTGCCAGCAGTTATGGGGAGACCCAGTACTTC. This translates into CASSYGETQYF.

The sample holds a few counts of this clonotype. This chain uses TRBV6-1 with TRBJ2-2; 7 bases map to TRBD1. The CDR3 has 13 amino acids. CDR1 and CDR2 (germline): MNHNS, SASEGT. V lost 6 bases to trimming and J lost 4 bases; unmatched junction nucleotides: 2. This CDR3 reads CASRWTGTGELFF. The CDR3 nucleotides read TGTGCCAGCAGATGGACAGGCACCGGGGAGCTGTTTTTT.

This clonotype occurred many times. V gene TRBV12-3 or TRBV12-4 combines with J gene TRBJ2-7, with 7 bases aligning to TRBD1. Unmatched junction bases numbered 2, after V lost 6 bases and J lost 3 bases. The CDR3 totals 12 residues. Here the CDR3 DNA reads TGTGCCAGCAGATCAGGGGGCTACGAGCAGTACTTC. Translation: CASRSGGYEQYF.

The chain couples TRBV10-2 to TRBJ1-2; 7 bases line up with TRBD1. This CDR3 has 16 residues. CDR1 and CDR2 (germline): WSHSY, SAAADI. V gave up 4 bases and J gave up 0 bases; unmatched junction bases: 8. CDR3 nucleotides: TGCGCCAGCAGTGTAGCCCCGGGACAGTCTAACTATGGCTACACCTTC. Protein: CASSVAPGQSNYGYTF.

This clonotype was detected ten times or more. V gene TRBV18 combines with J gene TRBJ1-3; D is unclear. CDR3 length equals 17 residues. The germline gives CDR1 KGHSH, CDR2 LQKENI. The germline V and J ends were trimmed by 0 bases and 0 bases, with 12 bases remaining between them. CDR3 nucleotides: TGTGCCAGCTCACCACCAAACTTGGCCATCTCTGGAAACACCATATATTTT. It yields the protein CASSPPNLAISGNTIYF.

The table lists this clonotype with many counts. CDR3 in amino acids: CASSPGPKGKSYEQYF. Written as DNA, the CDR3 is TGTGCCAGCAGCCCAGGACCCAAGGGGAAATCCTACGAGCAGTACTTC. V gene TRBV7-2 combines with J gene TRBJ2-7; TRBD1 might be the D (5 bases). This CDR3 contains 16 residues. Trimming took off 5 bases at V and 1 base at J, with 18 bases between the two ends. Looked up from germline, CDR1 is SGHTA and CDR2 is FQGNSA.

This chain joins TRBV9 and TRBJ2-1; TRBD2 matches at 9 bases. The germline V gene has CDR1 SGDLS and CDR2 YYNGEE. This CDR3 has 19 amino acids. V was pared by 4 bases and J by 9 bases, with 23 bases of the junction left unmatched. Written as DNA, the CDR3 is TGTGCCAGCAGCATAGCCCCCGGGACTAGCCGGAGAAAGGGGCTTGAGCAGTTCTTC. This sequence encodes CASSIAPGTSRRKGLEQFF.

This clonotype was found many times. J is TRBJ1-3 and V is TRBV27; D is possibly TRBD1 (5 bases). Trimming pared 0 bases from V and 0 bases from J, leaving 12 bases between. Per germline, CDR1 MNHEY and CDR2 SMNVEV (reference sequence). The CDR3 consists of 17 residues. CDR3 sequence: CASSLSGRVLSGNTIYF. The CDR3 nucleotides are TGTGCCAGCAGTTTATCGGGGCGCGTCCTCTCTGGAAACACCATATATTTT.

This clonotype was found many times. The CDR3 loop is CASSPTGGSYGYTF. The CDR3 DNA sequence: TGTGCCAGCAGTCCCACAGGGGGGAGTTATGGCTACACCTTC. The rearrangement joins TRBV27 to TRBJ1-2; 8 nucleotides agree with TRBD1. The J segment lost 5 bases and the V segment lost 5 bases, leaving 7 bases of the junction unmatched. The germline V gene has CDR1 MNHEY and CDR2 SMNVEV (reference sequence). The CDR3 loop spans 14 amino acids.

The chain employs TRBV5-5 and TRBJ2-1, with TRBD2 identical over 8 bases. After removal of 4 bases from V and 7 bases from J, the junction contained 16 bases not matched to a gene. The CDR3 spans 17 residues. Per germline, CDR1 SGHKS and CDR2 YYEKEE (reference sequence). The CDR3 DNA sequence: TGTGCCAGCAGCCCACGGCGGGCTAGCGGGCCTCAAAATGAGCAGTTCTTC. It specifies CASSPRRASGPQNEQFF.

In this sample, this clonotype is medium-sized (0.01 to 0.1%). The chain recombines TRBV11-2 with TRBJ2-5; 7 bases are a match to TRBD2. The ends lost 8 bases at V and 7 bases at J; junction bases unmatched: 4. Germline lookup yields CDR1 SGHAT and CDR2 FQNNGV. The CDR3 is made up of 11 amino acids. CDR3 loop: CASLAGGTQYF. In DNA form, the CDR3 reads TGTGCCAGCTTAGCGGGCGGGACCCAGTACTTC.

Ten or more counts support this clonotype. The V and J genes are TRBV30 and TRBJ1-3; the match to TRBD1 covers 7 bases. The CDR3 is 14 residues long. The germline gives CDR1 GTSNPN, CDR2 SVGIG (reference sequence). Germline trimming cut 4 bases from V and 5 bases from J; bases unmatched to any gene: 8. The CDR3 DNA sequence: TGTGCCTGGAATACTGGGACAGCTCGAAACACCATATATTTT. The encoded protein is CAWNTGTARNTIYF.